In its sample, the clone carrying this T cell receptor (beta chain) was seen a few times. Each CDR3 protein is one row after TCRdb ran MiXCR on the RT-PCR reads. There are about 200,000 distinct CDR3 sequences in the sample; more than 35% occur only once, and under 14% lies in the top ten. These data belong to a study of patients and donors after allogeneic stem cell transplantation. The V end lost 0 bases, the J end lost 1 base, and 9 bases lay between the germline ends. The CDR3 is 16 residues long. In germline, CDR1 is MGHRA, CDR2 YSYEKL. This rearrangement joins TRBV4-1 to TRBJ2-2, with D unresolved. This TCR was recovered from a human donor who was either an allogeneic HSCT recipient or a stem cell or donor lymphocyte infusion donor (not recorded which). It is not recorded whose cells these are; they may come from a transplant donor. Sequenced material: blood, either unsorted or a sorted T cell fraction (not recorded which). This CDR3 reads CASSQDQVWNTGELFF. The CDR3 coding sequence is TGCGCCAGCAGCCAAGATCAAGTTTGGAACACCGGGGAGCTGTTTTTT.